These T cell receptor beta chains were read from a single sample in a study of shared clonotypes between healthy human individuals. Repertoires were generated with immunoSEQ multiplex PCR, while TCRdb's copy carries only in-frame clones and drops some. This sample has approximately 2.5 million clones, with approximately 93% found just once. What was sequenced was naive CD4+ T cells from PBMCs. These receptors all stem from a man in his late teens or twenties in good health. Some clones in this sample may be carry-over from other donors' samples. Both conserved end residues are trimmed from each CDR3. The D gene is left open where the match is weak. Rows give clone size only sometimes, using once, few, many, or a class for an expanded clone.

ASSSKGRARGDTQY	.	.	TRBV7-2	TRBJ2-3
ASSPDQGGQPQH	few	.	TRBV5-1	TRBJ1-5
ASTQHRENQPQH	few	.	TRBV6-6	TRBJ1-5
ASSQVEGGSIQY	.	.	TRBV4-2	TRBJ2-4
ASSYSGRAVDTQY	.	TRBD2	TRBV7-9	TRBJ2-3
ASSLWDSNQPQH	.	.	TRBV28	TRBJ1-5
ASRSTGQGRTEAF	.	TRBD1	TRBV5-1	TRBJ1-1
ASSPGTGGMNTEAF	.	TRBD1	TRBV4-3	TRBJ1-1
AISESKDASGTQY	.	.	TRBV10-3	TRBJ2-5
ASSHAGNTGELF	.	.	TRBV4-2	TRBJ2-2
SVLGTVNTEAF	few	TRBD1	TRBV29-1	TRBJ1-1
ASSLDRGGTYEQY	.	.	TRBV5-5	TRBJ2-7
ASSVVLAGGNNEQF	once	TRBD2	TRBV9	TRBJ2-1
ASRLDRVNEKLF	.	TRBD1	TRBV19	TRBJ1-4
ASSVAAGVSYNEQF	once	TRBD2	TRBV9	TRBJ2-1
ASSPSSAQVGDNEQF	.	.	TRBV4-2	TRBJ2-1
ASGGGYQPQH	few	.	TRBV25-1	TRBJ1-5
ASSSQLNTEAF	.	.	TRBV7-3	TRBJ1-1
ASSTRASYEQY	.	.	TRBV5-4	TRBJ2-7
ASSPPDYRRSAF	.	.	TRBV18	TRBJ1-1
ASRSDRVTNEKLF	.	TRBD1	TRBV27	TRBJ1-4
ASRYRRTGELF	.	.	TRBV6-5	TRBJ2-2
AWSGAGANVLT	.	.	TRBV30	TRBJ2-6
ASSPPYRLAGEGKETQY	.	TRBD2	TRBV5-4	TRBJ2-5
ASSLYGLFNSPLH	.	.	TRBV5-6	TRBJ1-6
ASRSGEQY	.	.	TRBV2	TRBJ2-7
ASSSLEGTQY	.	.	TRBV27	TRBJ2-3
ASSFFGVSGANVLT	.	.	TRBV5-6	TRBJ2-6
ASSQEADGNTEAF	.	.	TRBV4-3	TRBJ1-1
ASSPRSRIEAF	.	.	TRBV19	TRBJ1-1
ASSPLGASGRYEQY	.	TRBD2	TRBV7-8	TRBJ2-7
ASSDPRSGNTGELF	.	.	TRBV25-1	TRBJ2-2
ASSYNTGQGEAF	.	TRBD1	TRBV6-6	TRBJ1-1
ASIPGLPWGEQF	.	TRBD2	TRBV28	TRBJ2-1
AWSPGGTLEETQY	.	TRBD2	TRBV30	TRBJ2-5
ASSAEQQVTTGELF	.	.	TRBV4-2	TRBJ2-2
ASSQGAGGSYEQY	.	.	TRBV14	TRBJ2-7
ASSRTTGQGGSYEQY	once	TRBD1	TRBV5-1	TRBJ2-7
ASSSRTSGDTDTQY	.	TRBD2	TRBV27	TRBJ2-3
ASSPQQANSGNTIY	.	.	TRBV5-1	TRBJ1-3
ASSVDQRTVDEQY	once	.	TRBV9	TRBJ2-7
ASSLDSSSYNEQF	.	.	TRBV28	TRBJ2-1
ASSLLRNTIY	.	.	TRBV7-9	TRBJ1-3
ASSRGESSSYEQY	.	.	TRBV7-2	TRBJ2-7
ASSLATDYNEQF	.	.	TRBV5-1	TRBJ2-1
ASSPPSSTEAF	.	.	TRBV18	TRBJ1-1
ASSLDQGVYEQY	.	.	TRBV7-2	TRBJ2-7
ASSQGFGGGVTYEQY	.	.	TRBV4-2	TRBJ2-7
AWSRGLAADTQY	once	TRBD2	TRBV30	TRBJ2-3
ASSEGVGLGLGNEQF	.	TRBD2	TRBV2	TRBJ2-1
ASSLRRETQY	.	.	TRBV7-9	TRBJ2-5
ASSRGGGSHNEQF	.	TRBD2	TRBV13	TRBJ2-1
ASSRETGTGGNQPQH	once	TRBD1	TRBV28	TRBJ1-5
ATSRKPTGNTGELF	.	.	TRBV15	TRBJ2-2
ASSSRTSGRAHEQF	.	TRBD2	TRBV11-3	TRBJ2-1
ASSLGGQGGEAF	.	TRBD1	TRBV7-9	TRBJ1-1
ASSQTRDRGIRF	.	TRBD1	TRBV4-3	TRBJ2-1